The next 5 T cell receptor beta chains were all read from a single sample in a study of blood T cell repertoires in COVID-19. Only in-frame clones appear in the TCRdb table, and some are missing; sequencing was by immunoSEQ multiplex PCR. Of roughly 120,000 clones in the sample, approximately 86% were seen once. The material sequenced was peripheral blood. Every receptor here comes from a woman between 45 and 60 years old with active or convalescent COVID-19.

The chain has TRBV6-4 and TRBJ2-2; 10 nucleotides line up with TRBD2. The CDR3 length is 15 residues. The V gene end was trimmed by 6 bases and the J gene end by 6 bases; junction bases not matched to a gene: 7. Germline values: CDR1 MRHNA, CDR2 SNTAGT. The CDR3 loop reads CASSPGLASPGELFF. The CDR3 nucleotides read TGTGCCAGCAGCCCGGGACTAGCGTCTCCCGGGGAGCTGTTTTTT.

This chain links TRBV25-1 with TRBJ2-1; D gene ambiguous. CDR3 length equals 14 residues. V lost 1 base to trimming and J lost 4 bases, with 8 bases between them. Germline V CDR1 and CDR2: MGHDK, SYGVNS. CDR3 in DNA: TGTGCCAGCAGTGAATTGTCTAAGTACAATGAGCAGTTCTTC. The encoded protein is CASSELSKYNEQFF.

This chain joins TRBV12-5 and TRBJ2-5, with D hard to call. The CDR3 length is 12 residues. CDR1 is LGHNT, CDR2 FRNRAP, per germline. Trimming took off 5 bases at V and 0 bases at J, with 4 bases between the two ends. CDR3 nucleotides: TGTGCTAGTGGTCGGGACCAAGAGACCCAGTACTTC. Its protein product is CASGRDQETQYF.

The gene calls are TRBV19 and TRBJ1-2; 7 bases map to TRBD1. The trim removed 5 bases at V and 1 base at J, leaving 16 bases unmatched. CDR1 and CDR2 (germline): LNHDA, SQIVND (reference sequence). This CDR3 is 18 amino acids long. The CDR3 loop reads CASSSQGTDLPINYGYTF. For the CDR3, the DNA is TGTGCCAGTAGTTCACAGGGGACCGATCTCCCTATTAACTATGGCTACACCTTC.

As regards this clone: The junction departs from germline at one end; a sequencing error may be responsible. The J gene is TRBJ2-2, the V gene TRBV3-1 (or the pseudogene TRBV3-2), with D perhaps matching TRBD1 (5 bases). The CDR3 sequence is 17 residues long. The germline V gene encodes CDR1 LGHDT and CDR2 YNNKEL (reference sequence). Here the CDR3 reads CASSEEWGRVGTGELFF. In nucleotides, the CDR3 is TGTGCCAGCAGCGAAGAATGGGGCAGGGTGGGCACCGGGGAGCTGTTTTTT.